The present T cell receptor (beta chain) was sequenced within a study of PD-1 blockade in classical Hodgkin lymphoma. General observations from the study: Baseline TCR diversity was reportedly lower in newly diagnosed patients than in healthy donors. It was reported as lower still in relapsed/refractory patients.

No patient escaped relapse after autologous stem cell transplantation, and brentuximab vedotin exposure varied. Note on this clone: What it recognizes is unknown.

Sequencing was performed with immunoSEQ multiplex PCR; in TCRdb, only in-frame clones are kept and a portion is missing. The data contain approximately 34,000 clones, roughly 80% of them singletons. Germline values: CDR1 SGHAT, CDR2 FQNNGV. The CDR3 totals 15 residues. Trimming took 1 base from V and 3 from J, leaving 13 bases between them. The receptor comes from a human donor with classical Hodgkin lymphoma. Sequences were derived from peripheral blood mononuclear cells (PBMCs), sampled at baseline. The rearrangement links TRBV11-2 to TRBJ2-7; D perhaps matches TRBD1 (5 bases). The CDR3 loop reads CASSLVGARFYEQYF. The CDR3 DNA reads as TGTGCCAGCAGCTTAGTAGGGGCGCGTTTCTACGAGCAGTACTTC.